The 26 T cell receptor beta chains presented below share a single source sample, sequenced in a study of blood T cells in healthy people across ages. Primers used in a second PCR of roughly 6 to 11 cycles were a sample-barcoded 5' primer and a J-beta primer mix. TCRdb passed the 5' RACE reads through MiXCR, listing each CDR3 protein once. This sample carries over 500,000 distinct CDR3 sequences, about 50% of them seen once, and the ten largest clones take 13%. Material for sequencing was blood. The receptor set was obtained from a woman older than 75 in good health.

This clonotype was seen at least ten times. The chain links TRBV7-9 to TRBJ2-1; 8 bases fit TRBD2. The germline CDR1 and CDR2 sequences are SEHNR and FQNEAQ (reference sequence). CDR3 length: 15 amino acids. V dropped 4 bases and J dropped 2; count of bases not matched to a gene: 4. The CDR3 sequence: CASSSTSGPYNEQFF. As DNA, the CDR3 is TGTGCCAGCAGCTCTACTAGCGGACCCTACAATGAGCAGTTCTTC.

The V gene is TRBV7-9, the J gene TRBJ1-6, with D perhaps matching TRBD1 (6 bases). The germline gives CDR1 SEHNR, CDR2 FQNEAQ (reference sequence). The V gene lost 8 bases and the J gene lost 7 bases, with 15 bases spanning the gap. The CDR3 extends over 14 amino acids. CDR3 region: CASSGEGPNSPLHF. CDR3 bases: TGTGCCAGCTCAGGGGAGGGTCCGAATTCACCCCTCCACTTT.

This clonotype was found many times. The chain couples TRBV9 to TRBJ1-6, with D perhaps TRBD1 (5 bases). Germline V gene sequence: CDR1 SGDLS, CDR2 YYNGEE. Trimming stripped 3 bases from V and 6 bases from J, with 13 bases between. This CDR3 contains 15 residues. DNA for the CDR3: TGTGCCAGCAGCGCCGAACAGGTCTCTAATTCACCCCTCCACTTT. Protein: CASSAEQVSNSPLHF.

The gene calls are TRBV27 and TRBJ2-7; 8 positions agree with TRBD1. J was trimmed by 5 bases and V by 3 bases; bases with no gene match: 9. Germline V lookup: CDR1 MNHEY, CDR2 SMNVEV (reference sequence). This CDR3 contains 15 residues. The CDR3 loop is CASSLDRDRTHEQYF. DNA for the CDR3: TGTGCCAGCAGTTTGGACCGGGACAGGACTCACGAGCAGTACTTC.

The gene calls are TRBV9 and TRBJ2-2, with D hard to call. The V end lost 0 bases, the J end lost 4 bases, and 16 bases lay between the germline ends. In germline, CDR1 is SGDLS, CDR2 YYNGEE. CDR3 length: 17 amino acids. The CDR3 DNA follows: TGTGCCAGCAGCGTAGCTGACACCGAGTCAGGCACCGGGGAGCTGTTTTTT. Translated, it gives CASSVADTESGTGELFF. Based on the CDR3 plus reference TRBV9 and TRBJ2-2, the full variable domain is DSGVTQTPKHLITATGQRVTLRCSPRSGDLSVYWYQQSLDQGLQFLIQYYNGEERAKGNILERFSAQQFPDLHSELNLSSLELGDSALYFCASSVADTESGTGELFFGEGSRLTVL.

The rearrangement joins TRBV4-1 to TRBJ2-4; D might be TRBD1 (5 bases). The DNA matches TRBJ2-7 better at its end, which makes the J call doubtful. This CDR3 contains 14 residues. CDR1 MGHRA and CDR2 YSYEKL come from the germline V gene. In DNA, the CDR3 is TGCGCCAGCAGCCAAGATCCCAGGGTCAGCGAGCAGTACTTC. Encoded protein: CASSQDPRVSEQYF.

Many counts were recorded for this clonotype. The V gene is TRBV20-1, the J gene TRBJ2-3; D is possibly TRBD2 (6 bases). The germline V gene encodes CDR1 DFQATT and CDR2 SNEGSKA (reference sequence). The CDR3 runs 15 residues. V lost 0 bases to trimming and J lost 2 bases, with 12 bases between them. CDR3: CSARDSGGVTDTQYF. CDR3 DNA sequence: TGCAGTGCTAGAGATTCTGGCGGGGTCACAGATACGCAGTATTTT.

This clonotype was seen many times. The CDR3 DNA is TGCAGCGTCTCCGAGGCGACAGTAAGGTCACGGCAGTTCTTC. This codes for CSVSEATVRSRQFF. The chain links TRBV29-1 to TRBJ2-1; TRBD1 is a possible D gene (5 bases). This CDR3 region has 14 residues. Germline loops: CDR1 SQVTM, CDR2 ANQGSEA. V was trimmed by 6 bases and J by 12 bases, leaving 24 bases between them.

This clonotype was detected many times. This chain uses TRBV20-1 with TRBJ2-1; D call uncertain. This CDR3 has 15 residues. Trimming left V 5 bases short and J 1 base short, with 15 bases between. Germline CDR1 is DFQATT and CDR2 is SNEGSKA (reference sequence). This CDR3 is CSAPKAVVSYNEQFF. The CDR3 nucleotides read TGCAGTGCTCCAAAGGCAGTTGTATCCTACAATGAGCAGTTCTTC.

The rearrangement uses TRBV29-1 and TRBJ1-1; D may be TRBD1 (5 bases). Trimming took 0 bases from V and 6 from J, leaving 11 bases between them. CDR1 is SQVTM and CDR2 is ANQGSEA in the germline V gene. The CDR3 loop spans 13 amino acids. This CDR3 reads CSVEDKGRAEAFF. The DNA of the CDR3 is TGCAGCGTTGAAGATAAGGGGAGGGCTGAAGCTTTCTTT.

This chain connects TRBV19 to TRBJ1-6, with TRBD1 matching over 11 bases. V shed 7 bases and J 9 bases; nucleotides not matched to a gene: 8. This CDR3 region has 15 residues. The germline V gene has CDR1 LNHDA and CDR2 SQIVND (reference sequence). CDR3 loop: CASTTPGTGGSPLHF. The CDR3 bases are TGTGCCAGTACCACCCCTGGGACAGGGGGTTCACCCCTCCACTTT.

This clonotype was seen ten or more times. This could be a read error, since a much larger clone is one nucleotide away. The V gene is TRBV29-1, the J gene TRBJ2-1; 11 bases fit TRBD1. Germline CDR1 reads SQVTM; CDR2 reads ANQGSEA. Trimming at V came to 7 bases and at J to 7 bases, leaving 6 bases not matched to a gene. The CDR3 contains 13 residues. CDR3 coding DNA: TGCAGCGGGGGACAGGGGGGGTGGAATGAGCAGTTCTTC. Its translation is CSGGQGGWNEQFF.

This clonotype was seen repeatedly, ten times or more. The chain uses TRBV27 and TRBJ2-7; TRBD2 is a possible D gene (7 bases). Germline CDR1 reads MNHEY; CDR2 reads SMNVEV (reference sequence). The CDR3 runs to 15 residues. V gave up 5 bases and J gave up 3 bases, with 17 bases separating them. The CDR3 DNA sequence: TGTGCCAGCAGTACTTTGGGAGGGGGTTACTACGAGCAGTACTTC. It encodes CASSTLGGGYYEQYF.

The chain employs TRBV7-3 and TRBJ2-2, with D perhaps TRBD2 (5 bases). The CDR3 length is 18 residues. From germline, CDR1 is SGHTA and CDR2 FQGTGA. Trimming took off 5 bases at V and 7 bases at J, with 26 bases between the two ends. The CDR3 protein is CASSLIPLSSFRGGELFF. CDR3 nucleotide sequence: TGTGCCAGCAGCCTAATCCCCCTTAGTAGCTTCCGGGGCGGGGAGCTGTTTTTT.

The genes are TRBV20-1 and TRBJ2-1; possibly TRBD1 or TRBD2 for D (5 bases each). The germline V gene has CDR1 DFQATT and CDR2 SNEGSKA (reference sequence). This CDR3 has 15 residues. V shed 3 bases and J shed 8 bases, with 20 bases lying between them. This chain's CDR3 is CSASFGHEGSDEQFF. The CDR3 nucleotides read TGCAGTGCTAGTTTTGGTCATGAGGGGAGTGATGAGCAGTTCTTC.

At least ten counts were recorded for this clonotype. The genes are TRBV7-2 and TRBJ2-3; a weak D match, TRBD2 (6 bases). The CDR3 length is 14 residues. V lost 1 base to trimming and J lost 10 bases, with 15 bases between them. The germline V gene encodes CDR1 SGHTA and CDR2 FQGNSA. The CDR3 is CASSLETSLRAQYF. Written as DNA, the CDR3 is TGTGCCAGCAGCTTAGAGACTAGTTTACGGGCGCAGTATTTT.

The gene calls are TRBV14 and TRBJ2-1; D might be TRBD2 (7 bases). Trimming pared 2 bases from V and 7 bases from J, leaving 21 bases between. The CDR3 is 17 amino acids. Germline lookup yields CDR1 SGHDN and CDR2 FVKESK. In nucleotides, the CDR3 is TGTGCCAGCAGCCAACTAGTGGGGGGGCGACGTGTAAATGAGCAGTTCTTC. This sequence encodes CASSQLVGGRRVNEQFF.

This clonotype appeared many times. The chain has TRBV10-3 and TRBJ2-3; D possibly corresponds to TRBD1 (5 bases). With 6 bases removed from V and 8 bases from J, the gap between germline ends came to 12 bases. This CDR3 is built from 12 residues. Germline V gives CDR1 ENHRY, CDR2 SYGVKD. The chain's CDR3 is CAIRATGSTQYF. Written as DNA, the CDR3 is TGTGCCATCAGGGCAACAGGAAGTACGCAGTATTTT.

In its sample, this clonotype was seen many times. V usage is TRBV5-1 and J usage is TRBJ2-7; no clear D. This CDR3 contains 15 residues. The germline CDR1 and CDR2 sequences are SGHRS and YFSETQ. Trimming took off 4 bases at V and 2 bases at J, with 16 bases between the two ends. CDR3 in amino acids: CASSDPSRGPYEQYF. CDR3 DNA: TGCGCCAGCAGCGACCCCTCGCGTGGCCCCTACGAGCAGTACTTC.

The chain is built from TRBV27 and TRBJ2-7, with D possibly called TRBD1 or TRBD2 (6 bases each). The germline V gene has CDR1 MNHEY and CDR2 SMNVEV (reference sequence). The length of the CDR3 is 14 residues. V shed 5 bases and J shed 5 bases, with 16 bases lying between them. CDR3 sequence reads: CASSPLGGEDEQYF. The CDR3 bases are TGTGCCAGCAGTCCCCTGGGGGGCGAGGACGAGCAGTACTTC.

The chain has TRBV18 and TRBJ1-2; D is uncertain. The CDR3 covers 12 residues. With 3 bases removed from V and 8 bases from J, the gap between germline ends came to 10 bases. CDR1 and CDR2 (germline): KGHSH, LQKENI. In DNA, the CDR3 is TGTGCCAGCTCACCTCGGCTAGAAGGCTACACCTTC. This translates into CASSPRLEGYTF.

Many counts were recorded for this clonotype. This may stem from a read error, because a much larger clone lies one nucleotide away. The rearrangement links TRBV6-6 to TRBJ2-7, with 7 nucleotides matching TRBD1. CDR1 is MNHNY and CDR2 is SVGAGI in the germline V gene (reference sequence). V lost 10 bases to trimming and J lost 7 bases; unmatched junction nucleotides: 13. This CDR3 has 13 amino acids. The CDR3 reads CATYGTVYNEQYF. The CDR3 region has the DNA TGTGCCACCTACGGGACAGTCTACAATGAGCAGTACTTC.

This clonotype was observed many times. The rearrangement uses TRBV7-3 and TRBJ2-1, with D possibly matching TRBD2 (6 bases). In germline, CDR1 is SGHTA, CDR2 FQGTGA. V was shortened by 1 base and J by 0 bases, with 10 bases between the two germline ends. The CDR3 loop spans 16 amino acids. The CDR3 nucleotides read TGTGCCAGCAGCTTAATTACCGGGAGCTCCTACAATGAGCAGTTCTTC. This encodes CASSLITGSSYNEQFF.

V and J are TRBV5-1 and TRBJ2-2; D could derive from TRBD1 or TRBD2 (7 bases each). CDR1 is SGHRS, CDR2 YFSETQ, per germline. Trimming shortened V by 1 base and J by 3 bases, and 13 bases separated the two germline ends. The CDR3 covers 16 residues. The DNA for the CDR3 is TGCGCCAGCAGCTTGCAGGGGGGGGACTACACCGGGGAGCTGTTTTTT. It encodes CASSLQGGDYTGELFF. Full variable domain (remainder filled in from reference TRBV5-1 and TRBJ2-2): KAGVTQTPRYLIKTRGQQVTLSCSPISGHRSVSWYQQTPGQGLQFLFEYFSETQRNKGNFPGRFSGRQFSNSRSEMNVSTLELGDSALYLCASSLQGGDYTGELFFGEGSRLTVL.

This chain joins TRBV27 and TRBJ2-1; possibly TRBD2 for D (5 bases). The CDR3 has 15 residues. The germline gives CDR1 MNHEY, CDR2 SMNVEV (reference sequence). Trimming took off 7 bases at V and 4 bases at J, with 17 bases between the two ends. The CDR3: CASTEGLSLYNEQFF. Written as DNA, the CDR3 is TGTGCCAGCACCGAAGGACTTTCTTTGTACAATGAGCAGTTCTTC.

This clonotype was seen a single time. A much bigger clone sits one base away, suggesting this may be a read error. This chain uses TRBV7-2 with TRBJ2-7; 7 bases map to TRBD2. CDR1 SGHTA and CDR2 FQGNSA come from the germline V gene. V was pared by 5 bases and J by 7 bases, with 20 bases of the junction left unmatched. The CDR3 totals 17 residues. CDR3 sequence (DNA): TGTGCCAGCAGCATAACCCTCGGCCAAGCGGGAAGGAGTGAGCAGTACTTC. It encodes CASSITLGQAGRSEQYF.